These 20 T cell receptor beta chains originate from one sample sequenced in a study of long-term antiretroviral therapy in people with HIV. At the survey level, the v3.0 immunoSEQ assay was run. TCRdb keeps only in-frame clones here, not all; method: immunoSEQ multiplex PCR. The sample has some 19,000 clones, about 81% seen once. Sequenced material: unsorted PBMCs, taken 0.9 years after starting antiretroviral therapy. The receptors shown here come from a man aged 18 to 30 with HIV.

V usage is TRBV19 and J usage is TRBJ2-3, with 7 nucleotides matching TRBD2. CDR1 and CDR2 from the germline V gene are LNHDA and SQIVND (reference sequence). With 3 bases clipped from V and 0 bases from J, the junction kept 3 bases outside the gene matches. CDR3 length: 15 residues. CDR3 nucleotide sequence: TGTGCCAGTAGTATGCTAGCGGTAAGCACAGATACGCAGTATTTT. This sequence encodes CASSMLAVSTDTQYF.

The genes are TRBV28 and TRBJ2-7; TRBD1 aligns across 8 bases. This CDR3 contains 13 residues. CDR1 is MDHEN, CDR2 SYDVKM, per germline. V lost 4 bases, J lost 7 bases, and 6 bases stayed unmatched. The CDR3 bases are TGTGCCAGCAGTTCCGGGACAGGCCAAGAGCAGTACGTC. It translates to CASSSGTGQEQYV.

The J gene is TRBJ1-1, the V gene TRBV6-6; a possible D gene is TRBD1 (6 bases). This CDR3 spans 15 amino acids. CDR1 is MNHNY, CDR2 SVGAGI, per germline (reference sequence). Between the trimmed V and J ends, which lost 7 bases and 0 bases, there was a span of 15 bases. The CDR3 nucleotides read TGTGCCAGCACTCCAAGGGGGGGGGTGAACACTGAAGCTTTCTTT. This translates into CASTPRGGVNTEAFF.

The V gene is TRBV28, the J gene TRBJ1-1, with unresolved D. Trimming took 3 bases from V and 9 from J, leaving 8 bases between them. The CDR3 loop spans 11 amino acids. The germline CDR1 and CDR2 sequences are MDHEN and SYDVKM. This CDR3 reads CASSLRAKAFF. CDR3 sequence (DNA): TGTGCCAGCAGTTTGAGGGCTAAAGCTTTCTTT.

The table lists this clone with a count of one. The V and J genes are TRBV27 and TRBJ2-5; D may correspond to TRBD1 or TRBD2 (6 bases each). The germline gives CDR1 MNHEY, CDR2 SMNVEV (reference sequence). This CDR3 has 17 amino acids. The V end was cut by 2 bases, the J end by 2 bases, with 18 bases between. In DNA, the CDR3 is TGTGCCAGCAGTTTAAGGGGGGCGCCGAATAATCAAGAGACCCAGTACTTC. The encoded protein is CASSLRGAPNNQETQYF.

This chain connects TRBV27 to TRBJ1-1; 8 bases are shared with TRBD1. The length of the CDR3 is 14 residues. V shed 6 bases and J 3 bases; nucleotides not matched to a gene: 6. The germline V gene has CDR1 MNHEY and CDR2 SMNVEV (reference sequence). CDR3 sequence reads: CASRWTGTHTEAFF. CDR3 sequence (DNA): TGTGCCAGCAGGTGGACAGGGACCCACACTGAAGCTTTCTTT.

This clone has only one observation. CDR3 in amino acids: CASSQPFDKNIQYF. The CDR3 nucleotides read TGCGCCAGCAGCCAACCGTTCGACAAAAACATTCAGTACTTC. The rearrangement links TRBV4-1 to TRBJ2-4; no definite D call. The CDR3 consists of 14 residues. Germline-derived CDR1 and CDR2 are MGHRA and YSYEKL. Trimming pared 2 bases from V and 3 bases from J, leaving 8 bases between.

Comments on this clone: The germline gene is not matched at one end of the junction; a read error may be the cause. The sample holds other DNA sequences that translate to the same CDR3. This chain joins TRBV6-1 and TRBJ1-1; D is ambiguous. Germline CDR1 MNHNS, CDR2 SASEGT. The CDR3 runs 12 residues. CDR3 amino acids: CASKGSDTEAFF. CDR3 bases: TGTGCCAGCAAAGGCAGCGACACTGAGGCTTTCTTT.

The chain has TRBV11-2 and TRBJ1-3; a weak D match, TRBD1 (5 bases). The CDR3 has 16 amino acids. Germline loops: CDR1 SGHAT, CDR2 FQNNGV. Deletions cut 2 bases from V and 3 bases from J, with 14 bases between. The CDR3 loop is CASSLNYPGSGNTIYF. The CDR3 DNA sequence: TGTGCCAGCAGCTTAAATTATCCAGGGAGTGGAAACACCATATATTTT.

The chain recombines TRBV6-1 with TRBJ1-6; 7 bases align to TRBD1. The CDR3 is 14 residues long. CDR1 is MNHNS and CDR2 is SASEGT in the germline V gene. After removal of 6 bases from V and 6 bases from J, the junction contained 5 bases not matched to a gene. The CDR3 region has the DNA TGTGCCAGCAGCGAACAGGGGTTTAATTCACCCCTCCACTTT. Amino acids: CASSEQGFNSPLHF.

This clone was seen a few times. This chain joins TRBV5-1 and TRBJ2-2; 10 bases map to TRBD2. The germline V gene has CDR1 SGHRS and CDR2 YFSETQ. V shed 4 bases and J 0 bases; nucleotides not matched to a gene: 3. This CDR3 comprises 16 residues. The chain's CDR3 is CASSQGLAANTGELFF. The CDR3 region has the DNA TGCGCCAGCAGCCAAGGACTAGCGGCGAACACCGGGGAGCTGTTTTTT. Full variable domain (outside the CDR3, taken from reference TRBV5-1 and TRBJ2-2): KAGVTQTPRYLIKTRGQQVTLSCSPISGHRSVSWYQQTPGQGLQFLFEYFSETQRNKGNFPGRFSGRQFSNSRSEMNVSTLELGDSALYLCASSQGLAANTGELFFGEGSRLTVL.

The V and J genes are TRBV7-9 and TRBJ2-7; D gene ambiguous. Trimming took 1 base from V and 2 from J, leaving 15 bases between them. Germline-derived CDR1 and CDR2 are SEHNR and FQNEAQ (reference sequence). The CDR3 loop spans 16 amino acids. This chain's CDR3 is CASSLVVASGAYEQYF. The CDR3 DNA reads as TGTGCCAGCAGCTTAGTCGTGGCAAGTGGGGCCTACGAGCAGTACTTC.

This rearrangement joins TRBV9 to TRBJ2-7; the D gene is possibly TRBD1 (6 bases). Deletions cut 5 bases from V and 6 bases from J, with 33 bases between. This CDR3 is built from 19 residues. Per the germline V gene, CDR1 is SGDLS and CDR2 is YYNGEE. CDR3 amino acids: CASRQQRTPQVDRQLEQYF. In nucleotides, the CDR3 is TGTGCCAGCAGACAGCAAAGGACGCCACAAGTTGACAGGCAACTCGAGCAGTACTTC.

The rearrangement links TRBV9 to TRBJ1-2, with D possibly matching TRBD1 (5 bases). Germline V CDR1 and CDR2: SGDLS, YYNGEE. This CDR3 is built from 16 residues. V was pared by 1 base and J by 4 bases, with 17 bases between. CDR3: CASSVTQGAGGYGYTF. The CDR3, as DNA: TGTGCCAGCAGCGTAACCCAAGGGGCGGGTGGCTATGGCTACACCTTC.

This clone has just one count. The chain uses TRBV7-9 and TRBJ2-1, with D uncertain. CDR3 length: 13 residues. Between the trimmed V and J ends, which lost 5 bases and 15 bases, there was a span of 20 bases. Germline CDR1 is SEHNR and CDR2 is FQNEAQ (reference sequence). This CDR3 reads CASSPLNEQLLFF. CDR3 in DNA: TGTGCCAGCAGCCCCTTAAACGAACAGCTTCTGTTCTTC.

This clone was picked up a small number of times. The chain recombines TRBV14 with TRBJ1-2; unclear D gene. CDR1 is SGHDN and CDR2 is FVKESK in the germline V gene. The CDR3 covers 14 residues. Trimming took off 1 base at V and 6 bases at J, with 12 bases between the two ends. The CDR3 DNA reads as TGTGCCAGCAGCCAAGTTCCCCGGCCCGATGGCTACACCTTC. As protein: CASSQVPRPDGYTF.

The genes are TRBV5-1 and TRBJ2-2; perhaps TRBD1 as D (6 bases). The V end lost 0 bases, the J end lost 0 bases, and 12 bases lay between the germline ends. This CDR3 is built from 17 residues. CDR1 is SGHRS and CDR2 is YFSETQ in the germline V gene. The CDR3 sequence is CASSLVPRGPNTGELFF. The CDR3 coding sequence is TGCGCCAGCAGCTTGGTACCCAGGGGCCCGAACACCGGGGAGCTGTTTTTT.

The chain recombines TRBV28 with TRBJ2-7, with TRBD2 identical over 9 bases. Trimming cost V 2 bases and J 0 bases; bases outside gene matches: 5. The CDR3 runs to 16 residues. CDR1 is MDHEN and CDR2 is SYDVKM in the germline V gene. The DNA for the CDR3 is TGTGCCAGCAGTTTAGCGGGGGGGACAGTCTCCTACGAGCAGTACGTC. It translates to CASSLAGGTVSYEQYV.

This rearrangement joins TRBV18 to TRBJ1-3; 10 nucleotides agree with TRBD1. Germline-derived CDR1 and CDR2 are KGHSH and LQKENI. The CDR3 totals 17 residues. V lost 1 base to trimming and J lost 2 bases; unmatched junction nucleotides: 5. The CDR3 protein is CASSPRTGGSTGNTIYF. The CDR3 coding sequence is TGTGCCAGCTCACCACGGACAGGGGGTTCTACTGGAAACACCATATATTTT.

This clone was seen just once. The chain uses TRBV5-1 and TRBJ1-2; 8 bases are shared with TRBD1. CDR3 length: 15 amino acids. Losses at the gene ends were 2 bases for V and 8 bases for J; bases not matched to a gene: 11. Germline V gives CDR1 SGHRS, CDR2 YFSETQ. The CDR3 DNA follows: TGCGCCAGCAGCTTTAATGGACAGGGTTCGGACGGCTACACCTTC. This sequence encodes CASSFNGQGSDGYTF.